These 5 T cell receptor beta chains were all obtained from the same sample, sequenced in a study of T cell responses to AZD1222 COVID-19 vaccine. Clones were sequenced by immunoSEQ multiplex PCR, and TCRdb holds only the in-frame ones, with some missing. The sample yields about 110,000 clones, over 80% seen once. The material sequenced was peripheral blood, taken 28 days after the second AZD1222 dose. These receptors originate from an adult who received the AZD1222 COVID-19 vaccine.

The chain employs TRBV19 and TRBJ1-5; TRBD1 aligns across 11 bases. J was trimmed by 2 bases and V by 3 bases; bases with no gene match: 9. This CDR3 comprises 18 residues. CDR1 and CDR2 (germline): LNHDA, SQIVND (reference sequence). CDR3 loop: CASSISDRGRIGNQPQHF. Here the CDR3 DNA reads TGTGCCAGTAGTATCTCGGACAGGGGGCGCATCGGCAATCAGCCCCAGCATTTT. Based on the CDR3 plus reference TRBV19 and TRBJ1-5, the full variable domain is DGGITQSPKYLFRKEGQNVTLSCEQNLNHDAMYWYRQDPGQGLRLIYYSQIVNDFQKGDIAEGYSVSREKKESFPLTVTSAQKNPTAFYLCASSISDRGRIGNQPQHFGDGTRLSIL.

This clone has a single count. J is TRBJ1-2 and V is TRBV30; D gene uncertain. The CDR3 loop spans 14 amino acids. V was clipped by 2 bases and J by 5 bases, with 15 bases between them. Germline CDR1 is GTSNPN and CDR2 is SVGIG (reference sequence). CDR3 DNA sequence: TGTGCCTGGAGTTTACGCGGTAGTTGGTATGGCTACACCTTC. Translation gives CAWSLRGSWYGYTF.

The chain links TRBV19 to TRBJ1-6, with TRBD1 identical over 12 bases. CDR3 length: 16 amino acids. The junction had 8 bases not matched to a gene; V was cut back by 5 bases and J by 9 bases. From germline, CDR1 is LNHDA and CDR2 SQIVND (reference sequence). The DNA of the CDR3 is TGTGCCAGTAGTCTTCCGGGACAGGGGGCGTTTTCACCCCTCCACTTT. Translation gives CASSLPGQGAFSPLHF.

The genes are TRBV2 and TRBJ1-2, with 8 nucleotides matching TRBD1. CDR1 and CDR2 (germline): SNHLY, FYNNEI. Trimming cost V 2 bases and J 3 bases; bases outside gene matches: 8. The CDR3 loop spans 16 amino acids. CDR3 bases: TGTGCCAGCAGTGAAACCCCAGGGGGCGCGGACTATGGCTACACCTTC. Its protein is CASSETPGGADYGYTF.

V and J are TRBV2 and TRBJ1-2, with a weak D call TRBD1 (5 bases). The length of the CDR3 is 15 residues. V shed 7 bases and J shed 3 bases, with 18 bases lying between them. Germline V gene data show CDR1 as SNHLY and CDR2 as FYNNEI. CDR3 sequence: CASTSRPGGYYGYTF. The CDR3 nucleotides are TGTGCCAGCACCTCCCGCCCGGGGGGGTACTATGGCTACACCTTC.